These 17 T cell receptor beta chains originate from one sample sequenced in a study of PD-1 blockade in classical Hodgkin lymphoma. Every patient relapsed after autologous stem cell transplantation, and brentuximab vedotin exposure varied. Only in-frame clones appear in the TCRdb table, and some are missing; sequencing was by immunoSEQ multiplex PCR. The repertoire holds fewer than 5,000 clones, with about four fifths as singletons. The specimen was peripheral blood mononuclear cells (PBMCs), collected at baseline. These TCRs come from a human donor with classical Hodgkin lymphoma.

CDR3 sequence reads: CASSLARQGFTDTQYF. In DNA, the CDR3 is TGTGCCAGCAGCTTGGCGCGACAGGGGTTCACAGATACGCAGTATTTT. The chain has TRBV5-8 and TRBJ2-3; TRBD1 agrees at 8 bases. V shed 0 bases and J 2 bases; nucleotides not matched to a gene: 5. The CDR3 is 16 residues long. Per the germline V gene, CDR1 is SGHTS and CDR2 is YDEGEE.

V and J are TRBV5-1 and TRBJ2-6; D is undetermined. V was trimmed by 4 bases and J by 2 bases, leaving 10 bases between them. In germline, CDR1 is SGHRS, CDR2 YFSETQ. This CDR3 region has 15 residues. The CDR3 here is CASSTRPAGANVLTF. The CDR3 coding sequence is TGCGCCAGCAGCACCCGACCCGCTGGGGCCAACGTCCTGACTTTC.

V usage is TRBV21-1 and J usage is TRBJ2-7; TRBD1, the D gene given by the table, was not confirmed from the DNA. TRBV21-1 is termed a pseudogene. The CDR3 loop spans 15 amino acids. The CDR3 loop reads CASSPRQPSSYEQYF. The CDR3 DNA is TGTGCCAGCAGCCCCAGGCAACCGAGCTCCTACGAGCAGTACTTC.

The rearrangement uses TRBV28 and TRBJ2-7; tentatively, D is TRBD1 (6 bases). V lost 3 bases, J lost 11 bases, and 20 bases lay in between. Looked up from germline, CDR1 is MDHEN and CDR2 is SYDVKM. There are 14 residues in the CDR3. CDR3 bases: TGTGCCAGCAGTTTGGGACAACACCAGGGGTTGGAGTACTTC. Translation: CASSLGQHQGLEYF.

This clone was counted only a few times. The rearrangement uses TRBV6-1 and TRBJ1-1; TRBD1 agrees at 9 bases. Germline V gene sequence: CDR1 MNHNS, CDR2 SASEGT. The J segment lost 3 bases and the V segment lost 7 bases, leaving 6 bases of the junction unmatched. CDR3 size: 14 residues. The CDR3 reads CASNRGRGDTEAFF. The CDR3 coding sequence is TGTGCCAGCAACAGGGGGCGCGGGGACACTGAAGCTTTCTTT.

The rearrangement uses TRBV11-2 and TRBJ2-5; 7 bases line up with TRBD2. The germline CDR1 and CDR2 sequences are SGHAT and FQNNGV. The CDR3 covers 17 residues. The junction had 11 bases not matched to a gene; V was cut back by 1 base and J by 3 bases. CDR3 bases: TGTGCCAGCAGCTTAGGGGGAGGGCCCTTGCATAAAGAGACCCAGTACTTC. Residues: CASSLGGGPLHKETQYF.

This sequence joins TRBV4-1 and TRBJ2-5, with D tentatively TRBD2 (6 bases). V dropped 2 bases and J dropped 3 bases, with 22 bases sitting between them. The CDR3 length is 18 residues. Germline loops: CDR1 MGHRA, CDR2 YSYEKL. The CDR3 nucleotides are TGCGCCAGCAGCCAAAATAAGGGCAGGACTACACTAAAAGAGACCCAGTACTTC. Translated, it gives CASSQNKGRTTLKETQYF.

The chain employs TRBV6-5 and TRBJ2-7, with TRBD1 identical over 8 bases. Per the germline V gene, CDR1 is MNHEY and CDR2 is SVGAGI. The V segment lost 0 bases and the J segment 6 bases; nucleotides outside the gene matches: 7. This CDR3 region has 15 residues. The CDR3 region has the DNA TGTGCCAGCAGTTACTCCCCAGGACAGGGCTTCGAGCAGTACTTC. Protein: CASSYSPGQGFEQYF.

This clone was counted between two and nine times. This chain connects TRBV2 to TRBJ1-4; 8 nucleotides agree with TRBD1. The CDR3 contains 15 residues. V dropped 1 base and J dropped 5; count of bases not matched to a gene: 3. Germline V gene lookup returns CDR1 SNHLY and CDR2 FYNNEI. The CDR3: CASSEEDRANEKLFF. The DNA for the CDR3 is TGTGCCAGCAGTGAAGAGGACAGGGCGAATGAAAAACTGTTTTTT.

The chain recombines TRBV6-5 with TRBJ1-5; the D is unclear. CDR1 is MNHEY, CDR2 SVGAGI, per germline. There are 11 residues in the CDR3. The V end was cut by 6 bases, the J end by 3 bases, with 3 bases between. The CDR3 bases are TGTGCCAGCAGCTTCAATCAGCCCCAGCATTTT. Protein product: CASSFNQPQHF.

The genes are TRBV4-1 and TRBJ2-2; TRBD2 matches 10 bases. The germline CDR1 and CDR2 sequences are MGHRA and YSYEKL. CDR3 length equals 19 residues. The V segment lost 5 bases and the J segment 0 bases; nucleotides outside the gene matches: 12. The CDR3 region is CASSAMGLAGVSNTGELFF. In nucleotides, the CDR3 is TGCGCCAGCAGCGCTATGGGGCTAGCGGGAGTGTCGAACACCGGGGAGCTGTTTTTT.

This clone has just one count. The chain has TRBV6-1 and TRBJ1-3, with D unclear. The germline V and J ends were trimmed by 8 bases and 5 bases, with 13 bases remaining between them. The CDR3 is 13 amino acids. The germline V gene encodes CDR1 MNHNS and CDR2 SASEGT. CDR3 in amino acids: CASSTGSRNTIYF. In DNA, the CDR3 is TGTGCCAGCTCCACGGGGTCGAGAAACACCATATATTTT.

The J gene is TRBJ2-2, the V gene TRBV9; TRBD1 matches at 8 bases. The CDR3 loop spans 17 amino acids. Germline V gene data show CDR1 as SGDLS and CDR2 as YYNGEE. V shed 4 bases, J shed 1 base, and the junction held 9 bases outside the gene matches. CDR3 sequence (DNA): TGTGCCAGCAGCACCGGGACAGGCGGCTGGAACACCGGGGAGCTGTTTTTT. This encodes CASSTGTGGWNTGELFF.

This rearrangement joins TRBV5-4 to TRBJ2-3; D gene uncertain. The CDR3 length is 14 residues. The germline V gene encodes CDR1 SGHNT and CDR2 YYREEE (reference sequence). The ends were cut back, 0 bases at V and 0 bases at J, with 5 bases in the middle. The CDR3 loop reads CASSLGSSTDTQYF. CDR3 nucleotides: TGTGCCAGCAGCTTGGGCTCTAGCACAGATACGCAGTATTTT. The variable domain in full, completed from reference TRBV5-4 and TRBJ2-3, reads ETGVTQSPTHLIKTRGQQVTLRCSSQSGHNTVSWYQQALGQGPQFIFQYYREEENGRGNFPPRFSGLQFPNYSSELNVNALELDDSALYLCASSLGSSTDTQYFGPGTRLTVL.

The rearrangement joins TRBV5-5 to TRBJ2-7; 9 bases map to TRBD1. Germline CDR1 reads SGHKS; CDR2 reads YYEKEE (reference sequence). V gave up 5 bases and J gave up 3 bases; unmatched junction bases: 9. The CDR3 sequence is 15 residues long. The CDR3 loop is CASRFRGQGFYEQYF. Written as DNA, the CDR3 is TGTGCCAGCAGATTTAGGGGACAGGGATTCTACGAGCAGTACTTC.

The table lists this clone with a count of one. V is TRBV4-2 and J is TRBJ1-1; the D is unclear. Germline V gene data show CDR1 as LGHNA and CDR2 as YNFKEQ. The CDR3 spans 13 residues. The V gene lost 5 bases and the J gene lost 6 bases, with 13 bases spanning the gap. The DNA of the CDR3 is TGTGCCAGCAGCTTAATGACCATCGCTGAAGCTTTCTTT. Protein product: CASSLMTIAEAFF.

A few counts support this clone. The chain carries TRBV27 and TRBJ2-7, with a tentative D call TRBD1 (6 bases). The length of the CDR3 is 14 residues. The V end lost 5 bases, the J end lost 7 bases, and 18 bases lay between the germline ends. Per germline, CDR1 MNHEY and CDR2 SMNVEV (reference sequence). This CDR3 reads CASSPGDQLREQYF. The CDR3 nucleotides are TGTGCCAGCAGTCCAGGGGACCAACTTCGTGAGCAGTACTTC.